This section outlines one TCR beta chain sequence together with its context. Patients from Seattle were sampled longitudinally, starting during active infection. Authors' analysis steps: Cell counts per sample came from amplifying reference gene primers. Profiling relied on immunoSEQ multiplex PCR, and the TCRdb table lists in-frame clones only, not all of them. V, J and clone size reflect that table, while D and trimming were determined from the DNA. The sample carries about 76,000 clones, roughly 85% recorded once. CDR1 is MNHEY and CDR2 is SVGAGI in the germline V gene. V lost 5 bases and J 12 bases, leaving 19 bases between the germline ends. This CDR3 spans 13 amino acids. The sample originates from a study of blood T cell repertoires in COVID-19. Study as a whole: The United States, Italy and Spain were the sources of the acute and convalescent COVID-19 samples. The analysed material was cDNA or gDNA that came from T cells, B-cell-depleted T cells, or PBMCs.

The sequence was collected from a man aged 45-65 years with COVID-19, enrolled during active disease. The sample comprised peripheral blood. The chain couples TRBV6-5 to TRBJ1-1; unclear D gene. CDR3 nucleotides: TGTGCCAGCAGTACCGAGGGTCTGGGGATGACTTTCTTT. It encodes CASSTEGLGMTFF.